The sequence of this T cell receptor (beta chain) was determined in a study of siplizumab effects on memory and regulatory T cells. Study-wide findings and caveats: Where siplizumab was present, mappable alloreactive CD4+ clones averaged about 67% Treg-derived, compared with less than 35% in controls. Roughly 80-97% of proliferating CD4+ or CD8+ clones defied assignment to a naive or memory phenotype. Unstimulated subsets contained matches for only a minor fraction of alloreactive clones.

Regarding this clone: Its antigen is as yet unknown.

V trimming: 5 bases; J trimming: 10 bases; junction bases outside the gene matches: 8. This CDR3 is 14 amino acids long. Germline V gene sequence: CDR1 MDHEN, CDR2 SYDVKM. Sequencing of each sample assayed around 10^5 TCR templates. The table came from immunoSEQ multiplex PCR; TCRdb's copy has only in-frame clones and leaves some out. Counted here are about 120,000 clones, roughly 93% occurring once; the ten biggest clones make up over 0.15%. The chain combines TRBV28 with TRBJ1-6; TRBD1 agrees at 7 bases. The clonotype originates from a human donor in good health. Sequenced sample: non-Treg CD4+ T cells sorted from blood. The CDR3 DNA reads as TGTGCCAGCAGTATCAGACAGGGCGGGTCACCCCTCCACTTT. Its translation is CASSIRQGGSPLHF.